Listed here are 8 T cell receptor beta chains from one sample, sequenced in a study of blood T cell repertoires in COVID-19. Clones were sequenced by immunoSEQ multiplex PCR, and TCRdb holds only the in-frame ones, with some missing. The table records approximately 97,000 clones, around 85% of them present only once. Specimen: peripheral blood. The receptors derive from an elderly man with acute or convalescent COVID-19.

The chain employs TRBV30 and TRBJ1-3; TRBD1 is a possible D gene (6 bases). This CDR3 is 16 amino acids long. The germline V gene encodes CDR1 GTSNPN and CDR2 SVGIG (reference sequence). The V end was cut by 4 bases, the J end by 0 bases, with 16 bases between. CDR3 sequence: CAWTRGQPYSGNTIYF. The CDR3 DNA reads as TGTGCCTGGACGAGGGGACAACCGTACTCTGGAAACACCATATATTTT.

The rearrangement links TRBV27 to TRBJ2-7, with 8 bases that match TRBD2. This CDR3 comprises 16 residues. The ends lost 4 bases at V and 7 bases at J; junction bases unmatched: 15. Germline values: CDR1 MNHEY, CDR2 SMNVEV (reference sequence). CDR3 loop: CASSSKRAGVNGEQYF. CDR3 sequence (DNA): TGTGCCAGCAGTTCAAAACGAGCGGGAGTAAATGGGGAGCAGTACTTC.

This clone appeared a single time. This rearrangement joins TRBV19 to TRBJ1-2, with 8 bases lining up with TRBD1. Germline CDR1 reads LNHDA; CDR2 reads SQIVND (reference sequence). V lost 5 bases to trimming and J lost 8 bases; unmatched junction nucleotides: 4. The length of the CDR3 is 12 residues. In DNA form, the CDR3 reads TGTGCCAGTAGTTTATCAGGGGGCGGCTACACCTTC. The encoded protein is CASSLSGGGYTF.

V and J are TRBV5-1 and TRBJ1-1; a weak D match, TRBD1 (6 bases). Germline assignment: CDR1 SGHRS and CDR2 YFSETQ. V was pared by 5 bases and J by 7 bases, with 15 bases between. This CDR3 comprises 13 residues. This chain's CDR3 is CASRPQGNFEAFF. The CDR3 DNA follows: TGCGCCAGCAGGCCCCAGGGGAACTTTGAAGCTTTCTTT.

This clone was seen a few times. The V call is TRBV2, the J call TRBJ1-2; no clear D. From germline, CDR1 is SNHLY and CDR2 FYNNEI. V was shortened by 6 bases and J by 9 bases, with 14 bases between the two germline ends. CDR3 length equals 12 residues. The CDR3 region has the DNA TGTGCCAGCAGGAGAGGAAGTGAGAGCTACACCTTC. It translates to CASRRGSESYTF.

This chain joins TRBV6-5 and TRBJ1-6, with 7 bases aligning to TRBD1. Germline CDR1 MNHEY, CDR2 SVGAGI. The trim removed 6 bases at V and 10 bases at J, leaving 6 bases unmatched. The CDR3 loop spans 13 amino acids. CDR3 sequence: CASSSDRASPLHF. The CDR3 DNA follows: TGTGCCAGCAGCTCTGACAGGGCCTCACCCCTCCACTTT.

The chain recombines TRBV30 with TRBJ1-3; a weak D match, TRBD1 (5 bases). CDR1 is GTSNPN and CDR2 is SVGIG in the germline V gene (reference sequence). The V end lost 8 bases, the J end lost 0 bases, and 23 bases lay between the germline ends. The CDR3 is 17 residues long. This chain's CDR3 is CARPNRPDKYSGNTIYF. DNA of the CDR3: TGTGCCCGACCAAATCGGCCGGACAAGTACTCTGGAAACACCATATATTTT. The entire variable domain, with the rest obtained from reference TRBV30 and TRBJ1-3, is as follows: SQTIHQWPATLVQPVGSPLSLECTVEGTSNPNLYWYRQAAGRGLQLLFYSVGIGQISSEVPQNLSASRPQDRQFILSSKKLLLSDSGFYLCARPNRPDKYSGNTIYFGEGSWLTVV.

The rearrangement joins TRBV6-5 to TRBJ2-1; 8 bases line up with TRBD2. Germline lookup yields CDR1 MNHEY and CDR2 SVGAGI. The CDR3 consists of 14 residues. Trimming took 6 bases from V and 4 from J; bases not matched to a gene: 5. CDR3 protein: CASRFSGKYNEQFF. CDR3 bases: TGTGCCAGCAGGTTTAGCGGGAAGTACAATGAGCAGTTCTTC.